This T cell receptor beta chain derives from a study of control samples from healthy donors and cancer patients. Assay used: immunoSEQ multiplex PCR; TCRdb lists only in-frame clones, some missing. The table lists approximately 150,000 clones, just under 90% of them singletons. Per the germline V gene, CDR1 is SGHVS and CDR2 is FQNEAQ. This CDR3 region has 18 residues. V was shortened by 7 bases and J by 7 bases, with 29 bases between the two germline ends. Sequenced sample: PBMCs. The clonotype was recovered from a man between 45 and 60 years old with head and neck cancer. The chain is built from TRBV7-8 and TRBJ2-1, with D possibly called TRBD1 or TRBD2 (6 bases each). The CDR3 DNA reads TGTGCCAGCACCGATCGCCGGCCGGGGGCGGGATTCTCGAATGAGCAGTTCTTC. Translated, it gives CASTDRRPGAGFSNEQFF.